The present T cell receptor beta chain was sequenced within a study of blood T cell repertoires in COVID-19. This clone was picked up one time. This CDR3 comprises 13 residues. Germline V gene sequence: CDR1 SGHVS, CDR2 FQNEAQ. V was clipped by 0 bases and J by 0 bases, with 2 bases between them. Profiled with immunoSEQ multiplex PCR; TCRdb holds only in-frame clones, not every one. The repertoire holds about 24,000 clones, with 70% to 90% as singletons. Sequenced sample: peripheral blood. The TCR was taken from a man between 65 and 85 years old with acute or convalescent COVID-19. The chain carries TRBV7-8 and TRBJ1-1; D is uncertain. The CDR3 spells CASSLAMNTEAFF. The CDR3 bases are TGTGCCAGCAGCTTAGCTATGAACACTGAAGCTTTCTTT. The full variable domain, in which reference TRBV7-8 and TRBJ1-1 provide the parts outside the CDR3, is GAGVSQSPRYKVAKRGQDVALRCDPISGHVSLFWYQQALGQGPEFLTYFQNEAQLDKSGLPSDRFFAERPEGSVSTLKIQRTQQEDSAVYLCASSLAMNTEAFFGQGTRLTVV.